The rows below give T cell receptor beta chains drawn from one sample of a study of tumor and adjacent non-tumor tissue in lung cancer. TCRdb reanalysed the multiplex PCR reads using MiXCR and keeps one entry per CDR3 protein. Altogether more than 55,000 distinct CDR3 sequences are present, around two thirds being singletons, with the ten largest covering 25% to 35%. Sample: distant non-tumor lung tissue. The receptor set was obtained from a man between 65 and 79 years old with non-small cell lung cancer. CDR3s include the opening cysteine and the closing phenylalanine or tryptophan.

TRBJ2-5 | TRBV5-4 | CASSLDQGHEETQYF
TRBJ2-1 | TRBV7-3 | CASSRGFGTNEQFF
TRBJ1-2 | TRBV28 | CASSLFRDYGYTF
TRBJ1-3 | TRBV28 | CASRIGGSSGNTIYF
TRBJ2-1 | TRBV6-5 | CASSYQSGEQFF
TRBJ2-3 | TRBV7-6 | CASSLRDRVYTDTQYF
TRBJ1-6 | TRBV6-1 | CASNEISTDSPLHF
TRBJ2-7 | TRBV10-1 | CASSVGTGISYEQYF
TRBJ2-1 | TRBV27 | CASSWDRGDEQFF
TRBJ1-1 | TRBV12-3/TRBV12-4 | CACSLGVELAEALF
TRBJ2-2 | TRBV5-5 | CASSLDPSTNTGELFF
TRBJ2-5 | TRBV11-3 | CASSPGVWVQETQYF
TRBJ2-1 | TRBV28 | CASSPQSGEQFF
TRBJ2-5 | TRBV6-1 | CASSDYGETQYF
TRBJ2-3 | TRBV6-5 | CAISRLAGTDTEYF
TRBJ2-3 | TRBV2 | CASTLSGGRTDTQYF
TRBJ2-2 | TRBV6-6 | CASRYMSGGATGELFF
TRBJ2-3 | TRBV28 | CASSLAGVTDTQYF
TRBJ2-7 | TRBV11-2 | CASSPLCYEQYF
TRBJ2-3 | TRBV20-1 | CSANLQGGRTQYF
TRBJ2-7 | TRBV12-3/TRBV12-4 | CDSRAVGWDEQYF
TRBJ2-1 | TRBV4-2 | CASGQVGTGSSYNEQFF
TRBJ2-2 | TRBV4-1 | CASSQRPPRELSSVPWGRLFF
TRBJ1-5 | TRBV30 | CAWGPGARVNQPQHF
TRBJ2-2 | TRBV4-1 | CANSQDAGVPGELFF
TRBJ1-6 | TRBV4-2 | CASSPDNPSGSPPHF
TRBJ1-1 | TRBV30 | CAWSPTGDTEAFF
TRBJ2-5 | TRBV13 | CASSRVLQETQYF
TRBJ2-5 | TRBV30 | CAWKKGWRGEQETQYF
TRBJ2-7 | TRBV6-2/TRBV6-3 | CASGFSEGRGSYEQYF
TRBJ2-7 | TRBV6-2/TRBV6-3 | CASSLKRTGAYEQYF
TRBJ2-5 | TRBV5-1 | CASSLDSYPMGETQYF
TRBJ2-7 | TRBV10-3 | CTTGAWVYEQYF
TRBJ2-2 | TRBV6-1 | CASSEKGTGELFF
TRBJ2-7 | TRBV6-1 | CASVKTPSTYEQYF
TRBJ1-6 | TRBV6-2/TRBV6-3 | CASSRGQVDNSPLYF
TRBJ2-7 | TRBV20-1 | CSADRGDTYEQYF
TRBJ2-7 | TRBV11-2 | CASSLEVRNHEQHF
TRBJ1-2 | TRBV6-5 | CASKSRQGMVGYIF
TRBJ2-3 | TRBV10-3 | CAIGKLGDTQYF
TRBJ2-1 | TRBV29-1 | CSVSVAEQFF
TRBJ2-5 | TRBV4-1 | CASSQEMASERTQYF
TRBJ2-2 | TRBV11-3 | CANSPLNTGELFF
TRBJ2-5 | TRBV5-6 | CASSFFETQYF
TRBJ1-1 | TRBV6-5 | CVSSYQGATEAFF
TRBJ2-1 | TRBV6-1 | CASTRQGGHDNEQFF
TRBJ2-4 | TRBV11-2 | CASSLVLGSRNIQCF